This TCR beta chain appears in the sequencing data of a study of T-cell reconstitution after alpha-beta-depleted transplantation in children. A library of TCRbeta sequences, prepared with unique molecular identifiers, was generated. TCRdb re-called the PCR reads with MiXCR, one entry per CDR3 protein. The table lists approximately 83,000 distinct CDR3 sequences, about 8% of them singletons. In this sample, this clonotype turned up many times. Germline V lookup: CDR1 SQVTM, CDR2 ANQGSEA. This CDR3 is 13 amino acids long. Germline trimming cut 4 bases from V and 3 bases from J; bases unmatched to any gene: 6.

The sequencing used PBMCs from the stem cell graft donor, collected from the stem cell graft. The origin of this receptor is a human donor who donated a stem cell graft to a child with congenital amegakaryocytic thrombocytopenia. The chain employs TRBV29-1 and TRBJ2-7; TRBD1 matches 7 bases. As DNA, the CDR3 is TGCAGCGTTGTGACAGGGTCTAGCTACGAGCAGTACTTC. As protein: CSVVTGSSYEQYF.